Below, 31 T cell receptor beta chains from the same sample are listed, as sequenced in a study of T cell responses to AZD1222 COVID-19 vaccine. Repertoires were generated with immunoSEQ multiplex PCR, while TCRdb's copy carries only in-frame clones and drops some. The table has more than 100,000 clones, about 91% seen once; the top ten hold approximately 1.5%. The sequencing here drew on peripheral blood, taken on day 0 of AZD1222 vaccination. Every receptor here comes from an adult in good health.

The V and J genes are TRBV2 and TRBJ1-4; D not certain. Germline V CDR1 and CDR2: SNHLY, FYNNEI. The CDR3 loop spans 15 amino acids. Trimming stripped 2 bases from V and 8 bases from J, with 15 bases between. The DNA of the CDR3 is TGTGCCAGCAGTGAATACAAAGGAAGCGGCGAAAAACTGTTTTTT. Amino acids: CASSEYKGSGEKLFF.

V gene TRBV15 combines with J gene TRBJ2-1, with 7 bases that match TRBD2. The V and J ends lost 0 bases and 5 bases, in that order; junction bases with no gene match: 7. The CDR3 has 16 amino acids. CDR1 is LNHNV, CDR2 YYDKDF, per germline (reference sequence). The CDR3 sequence is CATSRDRTSRNNEQFF. Written as DNA, the CDR3 is TGTGCCACCAGCAGAGACCGGACTAGTCGGAACAATGAGCAGTTCTTC. Full variable domain (missing parts from reference TRBV15 and TRBJ2-1): DAMVIQNPRYQVTQFGKPVTLSCSQTLNHNVMYWYQQKSSQAPKLLFHYYDKDFNNEADTPDNFQSRRPNTSFCFLDIRSPGLGDTAMYLCATSRDRTSRNNEQFFGPGTRLTVL.

This chain links TRBV5-5 with TRBJ1-2; 8 bases match TRBD1. Germline CDR1 and CDR2: SGHKS and YYEKEE (reference sequence). CDR3 length: 13 amino acids. The V segment lost 4 bases and the J segment 7 bases; nucleotides outside the gene matches: 6. The CDR3 spells CASSPQGEGGYTF. For the CDR3, the DNA is TGTGCCAGCAGCCCACAGGGGGAAGGTGGCTACACCTTC.

The chain uses TRBV3-1 (or the pseudogene TRBV3-2) and TRBJ1-1, with D possibly TRBD1 on 5 matching bases. Germline values: CDR1 LGHDT, CDR2 YNNKEL (reference sequence). The V end lost 4 bases, the J end lost 7 bases, and 13 bases lay between the germline ends. The CDR3 consists of 13 residues. CDR3 nucleotide sequence: TGTGCCAGCAGCCGCGCAGGGTCTGGTGAAGCTTTCTTT. This translates into CASSRAGSGEAFF.

The chain couples TRBV11-2 to TRBJ2-3; D may match TRBD1 or TRBD2 (6 bases each). Germline CDR1 reads SGHAT; CDR2 reads FQNNGV. V was shortened by 5 bases and J by 0 bases, with 12 bases between the two germline ends. The CDR3 has 15 residues. The CDR3 protein is CASSPRGTSTDTQYF. CDR3 nucleotides: TGTGCCAGCAGCCCAAGGGGGACTAGCACAGATACGCAGTATTTT.

The chain links TRBV21-1 to TRBJ1-1; the table's D call TRBD1 went unverified against the DNA. TRBV21-1 counts as a pseudogene. This CDR3 has 15 residues. CDR3 protein: CASSRSNRDNTEAFF. Written as DNA, the CDR3 is TGTGCCAGCAGCAGGTCAAACAGGGATAACACTGAAGCTTTCTTT.

The V gene is TRBV19, the J gene TRBJ1-2, with a weak D call TRBD1 (5 bases). The CDR3 is 15 residues long. V was clipped by 4 bases and J by 0 bases, with 12 bases between them. Germline loops: CDR1 LNHDA, CDR2 SQIVND (reference sequence). CDR3 sequence (DNA): TGTGCCAGTAGTACCATTGACAGCCCTAACTATGGCTACACCTTC. Translation gives CASSTIDSPNYGYTF.

J is TRBJ1-2 and V is TRBV11-1; 7 bases align to TRBD1. V gave up 5 bases and J gave up 7 bases; unmatched junction bases: 7. The germline V gene has CDR1 SGHAT and CDR2 FQDESV (reference sequence). CDR3 length equals 13 residues. The CDR3 region is CASSKTGLGGYTF. The CDR3 DNA reads as TGTGCCAGCAGCAAGACAGGGCTCGGTGGCTACACCTTC.

Only a few counts were recorded for this clone. This sequence joins TRBV30 and TRBJ1-2; 7 bases line up with TRBD1. Losses at the gene ends were 2 bases for V and 8 bases for J; bases not matched to a gene: 11. This CDR3 has 14 residues. Germline V lookup: CDR1 GTSNPN, CDR2 SVGIG (reference sequence). The CDR3 region is CAWSSFRGQRGYTF. The CDR3 bases are TGTGCCTGGAGTTCATTCCGGGGACAGAGGGGCTACACCTTC.

V gene TRBV18 combines with J gene TRBJ2-5; possibly TRBD1 or TRBD2 for D (5 bases each). This CDR3 has 13 residues. The germline CDR1 and CDR2 sequences are KGHSH and LQKENI. Trimming took 3 bases from V and 6 from J, leaving 11 bases between them. The CDR3 DNA is TGTGCCAGCTCACCCCCCAGGGAGAAGACCCAGTACTTC. Translated, it gives CASSPPREKTQYF.

V and J are TRBV5-1 and TRBJ2-1, with 9 bases matching TRBD1. The J segment lost 6 bases and the V segment lost 4 bases, leaving 5 bases of the junction unmatched. Germline CDR1 and CDR2: SGHRS and YFSETQ. The CDR3 is made up of 14 amino acids. The CDR3 spells CASSTQGARNEQFF. The CDR3 DNA sequence: TGCGCCAGCAGCACACAGGGGGCACGCAATGAGCAGTTCTTC.

The chain links TRBV7-2 to TRBJ2-3, with a tentative D call TRBD1 (5 bases). This CDR3 contains 11 residues. The germline gives CDR1 SGHTA, CDR2 FQGNSA. V lost 5 bases and J lost 6, with 6 bases in between. The CDR3 nucleotides read TGTGCCAGCAGCCACAGGGATACGCAGTATTTT. Its protein product is CASSHRDTQYF.

This sequence joins TRBV4-1 and TRBJ1-1, with 8 bases matching TRBD1. V was clipped by 8 bases and J by 1 base; unmatched bases: 3. Germline assignment: CDR1 MGHRA and CDR2 YSYEKL. This CDR3 is 13 amino acids long. CDR3 DNA: TGCGCCAGCCATGACAGGGGGAACACTGAAGCTTTCTTT. It codes for CASHDRGNTEAFF.

The rearrangement uses TRBV5-5 and TRBJ1-2, with 9 bases identical to TRBD1. CDR3 size: 16 residues. V shed 3 bases and J 5 bases; nucleotides not matched to a gene: 11. Germline V gives CDR1 SGHKS, CDR2 YYEKEE (reference sequence). CDR3 residues: CASSSPGTGTSYGYTF. The DNA for the CDR3 is TGTGCCAGCAGCTCCCCCGGGACAGGGACCTCATATGGCTACACCTTC.

This chain connects TRBV11-2 to TRBJ1-6; D is possibly TRBD1 (5 bases). The CDR3 has 16 residues. Per germline, CDR1 SGHAT and CDR2 FQNNGV. V was pared by 3 bases and J by 10 bases, with 19 bases between. The CDR3 nucleotides read TGTGCCAGCAGCTTGCAGGGCCTCCCGGTAGGCTCACCCCTCCACTTT. This gives the protein CASSLQGLPVGSPLHF.

The chain has TRBV2 and TRBJ2-5, with D uncertain. This CDR3 comprises 11 residues. With 7 bases removed from V and 5 bases from J, the gap between germline ends came to 8 bases. Germline V gene sequence: CDR1 SNHLY, CDR2 FYNNEI. As DNA, the CDR3 is TGTGCCAGCACCGGGTTGGAGACCCAGTACTTC. It specifies CASTGLETQYF. Looking up the rest from reference TRBV2 and TRBJ2-5 gives the full variable domain: EPEVTQTPSHQVTQMGQEVILRCVPISNHLYFYWYRQILGQKVEFLVSFYNNEISEKSEIFDDQFSVERPDGSNFTLKIRSTKLEDSAMYFCASTGLETQYFGPGTRLLVL.

The V call is TRBV9, the J call TRBJ1-1; 7 bases agree with TRBD1. The CDR3 has 13 residues. After removal of 7 bases from V and 2 bases from J, the junction contained 5 bases not matched to a gene. Germline V gene data show CDR1 as SGDLS and CDR2 as YYNGEE. In nucleotides, the CDR3 is TGTGCCAGCTCACAGGGGACAAACACTGAAGCTTTCTTT. It translates to CASSQGTNTEAFF.

The chain recombines TRBV7-2 with TRBJ1-2; D might be TRBD1 (6 bases). Germline V lookup: CDR1 SGHTA, CDR2 FQGNSA. The CDR3 has 14 residues. Trimming pared 2 bases from V and 2 bases from J, leaving 9 bases between. The CDR3, as DNA: TGTGCCAGCAGCTTAAGCGGGGGCAACTATGGCTACACCTTC. Encoded protein: CASSLSGGNYGYTF.

The rearrangement joins TRBV19 to TRBJ2-5, with D tentatively TRBD2 (6 bases). V was trimmed by 6 bases and J by 2 bases, leaving 13 bases between them. Germline CDR1 is LNHDA and CDR2 is SQIVND (reference sequence). This CDR3 spans 14 amino acids. CDR3 in DNA: TGTGCCAGTAGCTTAGGACTATTTCAAGAGACCCAGTACTTC. It translates to CASSLGLFQETQYF.

The chain uses TRBV16 and TRBJ1-1; unclear D gene. The CDR3 is 13 residues long. With 2 bases removed from V and 7 bases from J, the gap between germline ends came to 11 bases. Germline V lookup: CDR1 KGHSY, CDR2 FQNENV. The CDR3 DNA is TGTGCCAGCAGCCAACAGGTGGAACGTGAAGCTTTCTTT. It translates to CASSQQVEREAFF.

This clone was found once. This chain joins TRBV15 and TRBJ1-3; 9 bases line up with TRBD1. V shed 4 bases, J shed 0 bases, and the junction held 7 bases outside the gene matches. The CDR3 is 17 amino acids. The germline CDR1 and CDR2 sequences are LNHNV and YYDKDF (reference sequence). CDR3 loop: CATSNLGDRASGNTIYF. CDR3 bases: TGTGCCACCAGCAATCTGGGGGACAGGGCCTCTGGAAACACCATATATTTT.

V gene TRBV7-2 combines with J gene TRBJ2-1; D unclear. V lost 2 bases to trimming and J lost 7 bases, with 3 bases between them. Per germline, CDR1 SGHTA and CDR2 FQGNSA. This CDR3 spans 11 amino acids. The DNA of the CDR3 is TGTGCCAGCAGCTTATGGAATGAGCAGTTCTTC. Translating it yields CASSLWNEQFF.

This clone was seen once. V is TRBV28 and J is TRBJ2-1; D remains ambiguous. This CDR3 comprises 13 residues. Trimming cost V 6 bases and J 9 bases, with 15 bases left between them. Germline loops: CDR1 MDHEN, CDR2 SYDVKM. CDR3 sequence reads: CASRVTMNREQFF. CDR3 nucleotide sequence: TGTGCCAGCAGAGTAACTATGAACCGTGAGCAGTTCTTC.

The chain joins TRBV20-1 to TRBJ1-4; D ambiguous. CDR1 DFQATT and CDR2 SNEGSKA come from the germline V gene (reference sequence). The CDR3 contains 11 residues. The germline V and J ends were trimmed by 5 bases and 5 bases, with 6 bases remaining between them. In DNA form, the CDR3 reads TGCAGTGCTCCCCGAAATGAAAAACTGTTTTTT. Translating it yields CSAPRNEKLFF.

V usage is TRBV30 and J usage is TRBJ2-3; a possible D gene is TRBD2 (5 bases). The CDR3 length is 15 residues. Germline V CDR1 and CDR2: GTSNPN, SVGIG (reference sequence). Trimming removed 3 bases at V and 0 bases at J, with 13 bases between. The CDR3 bases are TGTGCCTGGAGGGCGACGAGGGCCAGCACAGATACGCAGTATTTT. Its translation: CAWRATRASTDTQYF.

The chain carries TRBV7-8 and TRBJ2-2; TRBD2 matches at 9 bases. This CDR3 contains 15 residues. After removal of 5 bases from V and 3 bases from J, the junction contained 4 bases not matched to a gene. Germline CDR1 reads SGHVS; CDR2 reads FQNEAQ. CDR3 DNA: TGTGCCAGCAGCGCTACTAGCGGGTACACCGGGGAGCTGTTTTTT. Residues: CASSATSGYTGELFF. The entire variable domain, with the rest obtained from reference TRBV7-8 and TRBJ2-2, is as follows: GAGVSQSPRYKVAKRGQDVALRCDPISGHVSLFWYQQALGQGPEFLTYFQNEAQLDKSGLPSDRFFAERPEGSVSTLKIQRTQQEDSAVYLCASSATSGYTGELFFGEGSRLTVL.

This chain uses TRBV29-1 with TRBJ2-2; D is possibly TRBD2 (5 bases). Trimming took 4 bases from V and 6 from J, leaving 9 bases between them. CDR1 and CDR2 from the germline V gene are SQVTM and ANQGSEA. The CDR3 length is 12 residues. The CDR3: CSVVEVSGELFF. In DNA form, the CDR3 reads TGCAGCGTTGTGGAGGTTTCCGGGGAGCTGTTTTTT.

The rearrangement uses TRBV5-4 and TRBJ1-1, with 8 bases lining up with TRBD1. This CDR3 comprises 13 residues. Germline CDR1 and CDR2: SGHNT and YYREEE (reference sequence). V lost 4 bases, J lost 4 bases, and 3 bases stayed unmatched. The CDR3 region is CASSLQGGTEAFF. As DNA, the CDR3 is TGTGCCAGCAGCCTACAGGGGGGCACTGAAGCTTTCTTT.

This rearrangement joins TRBV7-8 to TRBJ1-3, with D possibly matching TRBD1 (5 bases). Germline V gene data show CDR1 as SGHVS and CDR2 as FQNEAQ. This CDR3 has 14 amino acids. V was pared by 6 bases and J by 1 base, with 10 bases between. The CDR3 DNA sequence: TGTGCCAGCAGGCAGACAGTGTCTGGAAACACCATATATTTT. Its translation: CASRQTVSGNTIYF.

The chain employs TRBV11-2 and TRBJ2-7; 9 nucleotides line up with TRBD1. CDR3 size: 16 residues. With V trimmed by 4 bases and J by 2 bases, 9 bases remained unmatched. The germline V gene encodes CDR1 SGHAT and CDR2 FQNNGV. The CDR3 region has the DNA TGTGCCAGCAGCTCCCTATCGGGACAGGGCCCCTACGAGCAGTACTTC. It translates to CASSSLSGQGPYEQYF.

The J gene is TRBJ2-5, the V gene TRBV30; D not resolved. Germline V gene sequence: CDR1 GTSNPN, CDR2 SVGIG (reference sequence). The V end lost 2 bases, the J end lost 3 bases, and 7 bases lay between the germline ends. The CDR3 length is 12 residues. In DNA form, the CDR3 reads TGTGCCTGGAGTCCACAGAAAGAGACCCAGTACTTC. It translates to CAWSPQKETQYF.